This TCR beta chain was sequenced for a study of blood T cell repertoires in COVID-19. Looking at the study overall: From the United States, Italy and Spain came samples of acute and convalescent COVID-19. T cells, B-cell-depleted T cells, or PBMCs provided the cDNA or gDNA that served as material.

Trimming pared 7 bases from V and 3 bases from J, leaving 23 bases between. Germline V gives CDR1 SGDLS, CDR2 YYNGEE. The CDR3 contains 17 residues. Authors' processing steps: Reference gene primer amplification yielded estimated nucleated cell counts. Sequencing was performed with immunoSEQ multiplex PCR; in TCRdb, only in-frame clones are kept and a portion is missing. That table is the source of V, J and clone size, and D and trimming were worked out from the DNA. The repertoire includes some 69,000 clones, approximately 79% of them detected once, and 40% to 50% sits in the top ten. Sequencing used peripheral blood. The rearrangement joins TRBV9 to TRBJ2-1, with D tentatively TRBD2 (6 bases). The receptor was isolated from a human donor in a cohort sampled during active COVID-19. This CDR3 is CASPSGLPISFYNEQFF. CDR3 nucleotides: TGTGCCAGCCCTTCGGGACTCCCAATCTCCTTCTACAATGAGCAGTTCTTC.